This T cell receptor beta chain was captured in a study of blood T cell repertoires in COVID-19. Study-level information: The United States, Italy and Spain were the sources of the acute and convalescent COVID-19 samples. From T cells, B-cell-depleted T cells, or PBMCs came the material, which was cDNA or gDNA.

The table came from immunoSEQ multiplex PCR; TCRdb's copy has only in-frame clones and leaves some out. The sample lists 200,000 to 300,000 clones, 65% to 90% occurring once. This CDR3 contains 13 residues. CDR1 is SEHNR and CDR2 is FQNEAQ in the germline V gene (reference sequence). V lost 5 bases and J 6 bases, leaving 11 bases between the germline ends. The TCR originated in a man in his thirties or forties with active or convalescent COVID-19. Sequencing was done on a sample of peripheral blood. The chain uses TRBV7-9 and TRBJ2-1; D remains ambiguous. The CDR3 DNA follows: TGTGCCAGCAGCCCACCCGGCGGCAATGAGCAGTTCTTC. Translating it yields CASSPPGGNEQFF.